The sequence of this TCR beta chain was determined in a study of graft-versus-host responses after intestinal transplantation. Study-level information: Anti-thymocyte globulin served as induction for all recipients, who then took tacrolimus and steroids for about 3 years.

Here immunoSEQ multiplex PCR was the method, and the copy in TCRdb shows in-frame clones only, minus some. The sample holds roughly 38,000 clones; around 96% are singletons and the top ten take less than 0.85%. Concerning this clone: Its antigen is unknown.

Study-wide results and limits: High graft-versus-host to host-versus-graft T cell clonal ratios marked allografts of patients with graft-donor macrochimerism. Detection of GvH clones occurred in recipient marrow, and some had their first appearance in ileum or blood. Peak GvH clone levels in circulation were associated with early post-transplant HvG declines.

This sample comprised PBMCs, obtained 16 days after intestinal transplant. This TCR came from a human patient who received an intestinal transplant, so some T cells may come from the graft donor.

CDR3 in DNA: TGTGCCAGCAGTTCCACCCCTGGGGACTGGAACTATGGCTACACCTTC. This gives the protein CASSSTPGDWNYGYTF. The chain is built from TRBV7-6 and TRBJ1-2, with D possibly matching TRBD1 (5 bases). CDR3 length equals 16 residues. Germline assignment: CDR1 SGHVS and CDR2 FNYEAQ. The germline V and J ends were trimmed by 6 bases and 2 bases, with 19 bases remaining between them.